Presented here are 25 T cell receptor beta chains from one specimen sequenced in a study of T cells in localized non-small cell lung cancer. The assay was immunoSEQ multiplex PCR, and TCRdb's table has in-frame clones only and misses some. This sample has 1,500 to 2,000 clones, with 30% to 45% found just once. This material consisted of lung tumor tissue, taken before any cancer treatment. Receptors originate from a woman aged 40 to 75 with stage II lung adenocarcinoma.

This rearrangement joins TRBV28 to TRBJ1-3, with 8 bases fitting TRBD1. CDR1 is MDHEN, CDR2 SYDVKM, per germline. The V segment lost 5 bases and the J segment 0 bases; nucleotides outside the gene matches: 6. CDR3 length equals 16 residues. CDR3: CASSTIGQGSGNTIYF. The DNA for the CDR3 is TGTGCCAGCAGTACGATCGGACAGGGCTCTGGAAACACCATATATTTT.

This clone is medium-sized (0.01 to 0.1%). V and J are TRBV11-3 and TRBJ1-6, with D hard to call. CDR1 and CDR2 (germline): SGHNT, YENEEA. There are 14 residues in the CDR3. Between the trimmed V and J ends, which lost 2 bases and 6 bases, there was a span of 8 bases. CDR3 loop: CASSLTALNSPLHF. The CDR3, as DNA: TGTGCCAGCAGCTTAACAGCCCTTAATTCACCCCTCCACTTT.

The chain is built from TRBV30 and TRBJ1-2; 8 bases map to TRBD1. The V gene end was trimmed by 4 bases and the J gene end by 1 base; junction bases not matched to a gene: 8. The germline gives CDR1 GTSNPN, CDR2 SVGIG (reference sequence). The CDR3 loop spans 15 amino acids. CDR3 nucleotide sequence: TGTGCCTGGAAACTCGGGACAGGACTTAACTATGGCTACACCTTC. It yields the protein CAWKLGTGLNYGYTF.

The rearrangement links TRBV11-3 to TRBJ1-6; D not resolved. CDR3 length: 15 residues. V was shortened by 3 bases and J by 0 bases, with 6 bases between the two germline ends. CDR1 SGHNT and CDR2 YENEEA come from the germline V gene. This CDR3 is CASSFRSSYNSPLHF. The DNA of the CDR3 is TGTGCCAGCAGCTTCCGGAGCTCCTATAATTCACCCCTCCACTTT.

The sample holds a few counts of this clone. The genes are TRBV12-2 and TRBJ1-6; the D call of TRBD1 is as the table states it, not checked on the DNA. TRBV12-2 is tagged as a pseudogene. This CDR3 comprises 15 residues. The CDR3 DNA reads TGTGCCGCTCAGGGGGCGCCCACCTATAATTCACCCCTCCACTTT. Protein product: CAAQGAPTYNSPLHF.

This clone is medium-sized by share. Other DNA sequences in this sample translate to the same CDR3. The CDR3 here is CAISTGDSNQPQHF. The CDR3 bases are TGTGCCATCAGCACAGGGGATAGCAATCAGCCCCAGCATTTT. The chain is built from TRBV6-8 and TRBJ1-5; 7 nucleotides align to TRBD1. V lost 10 bases and J lost 0; bases outside the gene matches: 6. The CDR3 length is 14 residues. Looked up from germline, CDR1 is MNHGY and CDR2 is SAAAGT.

This clone was observed a few times. This chain's CDR3 is CASSYSSFTGELFF. The CDR3 DNA reads TGTGCCAGCAGTTACTCGTCGTTCACCGGGGAGCTGTTTTTT. The chain couples TRBV6-8 to TRBJ2-2; D unclear. Trimming took off 0 bases at V and 4 bases at J, with 6 bases between the two ends. The CDR3 spans 14 residues. Germline CDR1 MNHGY, CDR2 SAAAGT.

This chain links TRBV25-1 with TRBJ2-5; D gene unclear. The CDR3 loop spans 13 amino acids. Germline V gene sequence: CDR1 MGHDK, CDR2 SYGVNS. Trimming took 4 bases from V and 2 from J, leaving 8 bases between them. The CDR3 DNA reads as TGTGCCAGCAGTGTGGCCGGGCAAGAGACCCAGTACTTC. It specifies CASSVAGQETQYF. Using reference TRBV25-1 and TRBJ2-5 for the parts outside the CDR3, the full variable domain is EADIYQTPRYLVIGTGKKITLECSQTMGHDKMYWYQQDPGMELHLIHYSYGVNSTEKGDLSSESTVSRIRTEHFPLTLESARPSHTSQYLCASSVAGQETQYFGPGTRLLVL.

J is TRBJ2-7 and V is TRBV6-8; 7 positions agree with TRBD1. The CDR3 has 13 amino acids. Germline CDR1 is MNHGY and CDR2 is SAAAGT. V shed 5 bases and J 1 base; nucleotides not matched to a gene: 2. The CDR3 region has the DNA TGTGCCAGCAGTGGGGACAGATCCTACGAGCAGTACTTC. It specifies CASSGDRSYEQYF.

The chain combines TRBV1 with TRBJ1-1. TRBV1 is an annotated pseudogene. The CDR3 totals 12 residues. The CDR3 nucleotides read TGCGCCAGCAGCCAAGGTGTCACTGAAGCTTTCTTT. It translates to CASSQGVTEAFF.

This chain links TRBV6-8 with TRBJ2-7, with D perhaps matching TRBD1 or TRBD2 (5 bases each). The CDR3 runs 12 residues. In germline, CDR1 is MNHGY, CDR2 SAAAGT. Trimming removed 4 bases at V and 7 bases at J, with 11 bases between. This chain's CDR3 is CASSWDHREQYF. CDR3 coding DNA: TGTGCCAGCAGTTGGGACCATAGGGAGCAGTACTTC.

V is TRBV30 and J is TRBJ1-4, with D hard to call. Germline CDR1 and CDR2: GTSNPN and SVGIG (reference sequence). The length of the CDR3 is 16 residues. Trimming stripped 0 bases from V and 2 bases from J, with 13 bases between. CDR3 DNA sequence: TGTGCCTGGAGTGTATCAGCCCGGCGTACTAATGAAAAACTGTTTTTT. Its protein is CAWSVSARRTNEKLFF. Drawing the rest from reference TRBV30 and TRBJ1-4, the complete variable domain is SQTIHQWPATLVQPVGSPLSLECTVEGTSNPNLYWYRQAAGRGLQLLFYSVGIGQISSEVPQNLSASRPQDRQFILSSKKLLLSDSGFYLCAWSVSARRTNEKLFFGSGTQLSVL.

A few counts support this clone. The gene calls are TRBV6-7 and TRBJ2-7; possibly TRBD2 for D (6 bases). TRBV6-7 is filed as an ORF, its function uncertain. The CDR3 runs to 12 residues. The V end lost 2 bases, the J end lost 5 bases, and 7 bases lay between the germline ends. CDR3 DNA: TGTGCCAGCAGTTACGGGGGGAACGAGCAGTACTTC. It encodes CASSYGGNEQYF.

The chain links TRBV19 to TRBJ2-3; D assignment may be TRBD1 or TRBD2 (5 bases each). The CDR3 is 13 amino acids. V was trimmed by 0 bases and J by 5 bases, leaving 6 bases between them. Germline lookup yields CDR1 LNHDA and CDR2 SQIVND (reference sequence). The CDR3 spells CASSIDGGDTQYF. CDR3 DNA: TGTGCCAGTAGTATAGATGGGGGAGATACGCAGTATTTT.

This clone is judged medium-sized. The gene calls are TRBV11-3 and TRBJ1-5; perhaps TRBD1 as D (5 bases). The CDR3 runs 15 residues. V lost 5 bases to trimming and J lost 7 bases, with 18 bases between them. From germline, CDR1 is SGHNT and CDR2 YENEEA. This CDR3 is CASSPTADRHQPQHF. Here the CDR3 DNA reads TGTGCCAGCAGCCCGACAGCGGACCGCCACCAGCCCCAGCATTTT. The full variable domain, in which reference TRBV11-3 and TRBJ1-5 provide the parts outside the CDR3, is EAGVVQSPRYKIIEKKQPVAFWCNPISGHNTLYWYLQNLGQGPELLIRYENEEAVDDSQLPKDRFSAERLKGVDSTLKIQPAELGDSAVYLCASSPTADRHQPQHFGDGTRLSIL.

V and J are TRBV28 and TRBJ1-2; D is unresolved. The CDR3 runs 12 residues. The germline gives CDR1 MDHEN, CDR2 SYDVKM. The germline V and J ends were trimmed by 3 bases and 4 bases, with 6 bases remaining between them. The CDR3: CASSFELYGYTF. CDR3 nucleotide sequence: TGTGCCAGCAGTTTCGAGCTCTATGGCTACACCTTC.

The genes are TRBV30 and TRBJ2-7; D could derive from TRBD1 or TRBD2 (6 bases each). CDR1 GTSNPN and CDR2 SVGIG come from the germline V gene (reference sequence). This CDR3 contains 11 residues. With 5 bases removed from V and 6 bases from J, the gap between germline ends came to 11 bases. This CDR3 is CAWGRGAEQYF. The DNA for the CDR3 is TGTGCCTGGGGAAGGGGGGCCGAGCAGTACTTC.

Only a few counts were recorded for this clone. This chain uses TRBV4-1 with TRBJ1-2, with 12 bases lining up with TRBD1. Germline trimming cut 0 bases from V and 4 bases from J; bases unmatched to any gene: 6. The CDR3 contains 17 residues. Germline-derived CDR1 and CDR2 are MGHRA and YSYEKL. The CDR3 protein is CASSQEGQGAPVYGYTF. The CDR3 DNA reads as TGCGCCAGCAGCCAAGAGGGACAGGGGGCGCCGGTCTATGGCTACACCTTC.

The J gene is TRBJ1-6, the V gene TRBV28; D unresolved. Trimming took 2 bases from V and 8 from J, leaving 10 bases between them. The germline gives CDR1 MDHEN, CDR2 SYDVKM. The CDR3 consists of 14 residues. The CDR3 DNA follows: TGTGCCAGCAGTTTACCCAGGAACGATTCACCCCTCCACTTT. Encoded protein: CASSLPRNDSPLHF.

The chain joins TRBV10-2 to TRBJ1-1, with a tentative D call TRBD1 (6 bases). This CDR3 comprises 14 residues. V shed 6 bases and J shed 2 bases, with 13 bases lying between them. Germline V CDR1 and CDR2: WSHSY, SAAADI. The CDR3 coding sequence is TGCGCCAGCAGCCTAGGACAGATAAACACTGAAGCTTTCTTT. Amino acid sequence: CASSLGQINTEAFF.

This clone has just a few counts. The CDR3 bases are TGTGCCAGCTCATCAACTAGCGGCGGCGGCGATACGCAGTATTTT. The encoded protein is CASSSTSGGGDTQYF. J is TRBJ2-3 and V is TRBV18; 8 nucleotides align to TRBD2. The length of the CDR3 is 15 residues. After removal of 5 bases from V and 6 bases from J, the junction contained 10 bases not matched to a gene. CDR1 is KGHSH, CDR2 LQKENI, per germline.

A few counts support this clone. CDR3 sequence: CASSVGTANTEAFF. The CDR3 DNA sequence: TGTGCCAGCAGCGTCGGGACAGCAAACACTGAAGCTTTCTTT. The chain links TRBV11-3 to TRBJ1-1; 7 bases map to TRBD1. The V gene's germline CDR1 is SGHNT and CDR2 YENEEA. V lost 5 bases and J lost 2; bases outside the gene matches: 5. The CDR3 contains 14 residues.

This clone showed up just once. The chain uses TRBV28 and TRBJ1-5; 7 nucleotides line up with TRBD1. From germline, CDR1 is MDHEN and CDR2 SYDVKM. The CDR3 sequence is 14 residues long. Germline trimming cut 6 bases from V and 6 bases from J; bases unmatched to any gene: 8. The CDR3 nucleotides are TGTGCCAGCAGACCGGGACAGAAGTCTCAGCCCCAGCATTTT. This gives the protein CASRPGQKSQPQHF.

This clone was detected a few times. This sequence joins TRBV10-3 and TRBJ1-1; D ambiguous. V lost 10 bases, J lost 1 base, and 16 bases lay in between. The CDR3 totals 14 residues. Germline CDR1 and CDR2: ENHRY and SYGVKD. CDR3 sequence reads: CANQERAENTEAFF. CDR3 DNA: TGTGCCAACCAAGAACGGGCGGAGAACACTGAAGCTTTCTTT.

This rearrangement joins TRBV9 to TRBJ1-2, with D maybe TRBD1 (6 bases). With 0 bases removed from V and 8 bases from J, the gap between germline ends came to 14 bases. Germline V gene sequence: CDR1 SGDLS, CDR2 YYNGEE. CDR3 size: 14 residues. CDR3 residues: CASSVEGGPGGYTF. DNA of the CDR3: TGTGCCAGCAGCGTAGAAGGGGGACCAGGCGGCTACACCTTC.